This TCR beta chain stems from a study of blood T cell repertoires in COVID-19. Study details: Acute-phase and convalescent COVID-19 samples originated in the United States, Italy and Spain. Sources were T cells, B-cell-depleted T cells, or PBMCs; the material itself was cDNA or gDNA.

The CDR3 contains 15 residues. Germline V gene lookup returns CDR1 GTSNPN and CDR2 SVGIG (reference sequence). V lost 7 bases, J lost 4 bases, and 10 bases stayed unmatched. Per the authors' pipeline: Scientists estimated how many nucleated cells there were by amplifying reference gene primers. Profiled with immunoSEQ multiplex PCR; TCRdb holds only in-frame clones, not every one. V, J and clone size were drawn from that table, and D and trimming were deduced from the DNA. The sample carries fewer than 130,000 clones, over 75% recorded once. The receptor comes from a woman older than 75 with acute or convalescent COVID-19. Material: peripheral blood. This chain uses TRBV30 with TRBJ1-2; TRBD1 matches 12 bases. The CDR3 loop is CAYAPGQGAFYGYTF. The CDR3 DNA follows: TGTGCCTATGCCCCGGGACAGGGGGCTTTCTATGGCTACACCTTC.